Listed below are T cell receptor beta chains from one sample, sequenced in a study of human T cells and chemical hapten exposure. MiXCR, applied by TCRdb to the RACE reads, yields one record per CDR3 protein. Among 280,000 or so distinct CDR3 sequences listed, around 7.7% were seen once. The sequences come from whole blood, collected in connection with sensitization to the hapten diphenylcyclopropenone (DPC). These receptors originate from a man aged 18 to 30 with alopecia areata. Some clones in this sample may be carry-over from other donors' samples. The CDR3 runs from the conserved cysteine through the conserved F or W. D genes are given only for firm matches. Clone size is not always given. Where it is, it says once, few, many or a class for expanded clones.

CDR3aa: CASSWTDLNTEAFF
CDR3nt: TGTGCCAGCAGCTGGACAGATTTGAACACTGAAGCTTTCTTT
abundance: many
d_gene: -
v_gene: TRBV5-5
j_gene: TRBJ1-1

CDR3aa: CASSYFPGRGGNEQFF
CDR3nt: TGTGCCAGCAGCTACTTTCCAGGGCGGGGGGGCAATGAGCAGTTCTTC
abundance: many
d_gene: TRBD2
v_gene: TRBV7-2
j_gene: TRBJ2-1

CDR3aa: CASSLDGRVNTEAFF
CDR3nt: TGTGCCAGCAGCTTAGACGGCAGGGTGAACACTGAAGCTTTCTTT
abundance: -
d_gene: -
v_gene: TRBV11-2
j_gene: TRBJ1-1

CDR3aa: CASSLWGQGAETQYF
CDR3nt: TGTGCCAGCAGTTTATGGGGACAGGGGGCAGAGACCCAGTACTTC
abundance: -
d_gene: TRBD1
v_gene: TRBV27
j_gene: TRBJ2-5

CDR3aa: CASSPPIRGQGSKNIQYF
CDR3nt: TGTGCCAGCTCACCACCTATCCGCGGACAGGGGTCCAAAAACATTCAGTACTTC
abundance: few
d_gene: TRBD1
v_gene: TRBV18
j_gene: TRBJ2-4

CDR3aa: CASRTGLGYTQYF
CDR3nt: TGTGCCAGCAGGACTGGACTGGGCTATACGCAGTATTTT
abundance: -
d_gene: -
v_gene: TRBV27
j_gene: TRBJ2-3

CDR3aa: CASSLNRDRQYF
CDR3nt: TGTGCCAGCAGCCTCAACCGGGACAGGCAGTATTTT
abundance: few
d_gene: TRBD1
v_gene: TRBV7-8
j_gene: TRBJ2-3

CDR3aa: CASTHPLWARQPQHF
CDR3nt: TGTGCCAGCACCCACCCTCTCTGGGCTCGGCAGCCCCAGCATTTT
abundance: -
d_gene: -
v_gene: TRBV7-9
j_gene: TRBJ1-5

CDR3aa: CASSHSDTKAFF
CDR3nt: TGTGCCAGCAGCCATTCGGATACAAAAGCTTTCTTT
abundance: -
d_gene: -
v_gene: TRBV16
j_gene: TRBJ1-1

CDR3aa: CASGDRDHNEQFF
CDR3nt: TGTGCCAGCGGCGACAGGGACCACAATGAGCAGTTCTTC
abundance: -
d_gene: TRBD1
v_gene: TRBV3-1
j_gene: TRBJ2-1

CDR3aa: CASSDVLGRGAFF
CDR3nt: TGTGCCAGCAGTGATGTCTTGGGACGGGGAGCTTTCTTT
abundance: many
d_gene: -
v_gene: TRBV6-4
j_gene: TRBJ1-1

CDR3aa: CSARGDQPQHF
CDR3nt: TGCAGTGCTAGAGGGGATCAGCCCCAGCATTTT
abundance: -
d_gene: -
v_gene: TRBV20-1
j_gene: TRBJ1-5

CDR3aa: CASSLVREQYF
CDR3nt: TGTGCCAGCAGTTTAGTACGGGAGCAGTACTTC
abundance: few
d_gene: -
v_gene: TRBV12-3/TRBV12-4
j_gene: TRBJ2-7

CDR3aa: CASSFLRENEQFF
CDR3nt: TGTGCCAGCAGCTTCCTGAGGGAAAATGAGCAGTTCTTC
abundance: few
d_gene: -
v_gene: TRBV11-2
j_gene: TRBJ2-1

CDR3aa: CASSYALAVPPTQYF
CDR3nt: TGTGCCAGCAGTTACGCCCTAGCGGTCCCCCCCACGCAGTATTTT
abundance: many
d_gene: TRBD2
v_gene: TRBV6-5
j_gene: TRBJ2-3

CDR3aa: CAISRQGSGQETQYF
CDR3nt: TGTGCCATCAGCCGACAGGGTTCGGGACAAGAGACCCAGTACTTC
abundance: few
d_gene: TRBD1
v_gene: TRBV10-3
j_gene: TRBJ2-5

CDR3aa: CASSPPKNTGELFF
CDR3nt: TGTGCCAGCTCACCACCGAAGAACACCGGGGAGCTGTTTTTT
abundance: few
d_gene: -
v_gene: TRBV18
j_gene: TRBJ2-2

CDR3aa: CASSYSGGGQDTQYF
CDR3nt: TGTGCCAGCAGTTATAGCGGGGGGGGCCAAGATACGCAGTATTTT
abundance: many
d_gene: TRBD2
v_gene: TRBV6-4
j_gene: TRBJ2-3

CDR3aa: CASSTTRTSGNTGELFF
CDR3nt: TGTGCCAGCAGTACAACCCGGACTAGCGGTAACACCGGGGAGCTGTTTTTT
abundance: many
d_gene: TRBD2
v_gene: TRBV27
j_gene: TRBJ2-2

CDR3aa: CSAQDRSNQPQHF
CDR3nt: TGCAGTGCACAAGACCGATCCAATCAGCCCCAGCATTTT
abundance: few
d_gene: -
v_gene: TRBV20-1
j_gene: TRBJ1-5

CDR3aa: CASGTGDEQYF
CDR3nt: TGCGCCAGTGGAACAGGGGACGAGCAGTACTTC
abundance: few
d_gene: TRBD1
v_gene: TRBV10-1
j_gene: TRBJ2-7

CDR3aa: CASSMTGGGNTIYF
CDR3nt: TGTGCCAGCAGTATGACAGGGGGAGGAAACACCATATATTTT
abundance: -
d_gene: TRBD1
v_gene: TRBV28
j_gene: TRBJ1-3

CDR3aa: CAISGTYNQPQHF
CDR3nt: TGTGCCATCAGCGGGACATATAATCAGCCCCAGCATTTT
abundance: many
d_gene: -
v_gene: TRBV10-3
j_gene: TRBJ1-5

CDR3aa: CASSSTGISYEQYF
CDR3nt: TGTGCCAGCAGCTCGACAGGGATCTCCTACGAGCAGTACTTC
abundance: few
d_gene: TRBD1
v_gene: TRBV7-2
j_gene: TRBJ2-7

CDR3aa: CASSQRHLNTEAFF
CDR3nt: TGCGCCAGCAGCCAACGACACCTGAACACTGAAGCTTTCTTT
abundance: few
d_gene: -
v_gene: TRBV4-1
j_gene: TRBJ1-1

CDR3aa: CASSVEVGEQYF
CDR3nt: TGTGCCAGCAGCGTAGAAGTGGGGGAGCAGTACTTC
abundance: few
d_gene: -
v_gene: TRBV9
j_gene: TRBJ2-7

CDR3aa: CASSMGTEETQYF
CDR3nt: TGTGCCAGCAGCATGGGGACAGAGGAGACCCAGTACTTC
abundance: few
d_gene: TRBD1
v_gene: TRBV7-3
j_gene: TRBJ2-5

CDR3aa: CASLGARYQETQYF
CDR3nt: TGTGCCAGCTTGGGGGCTCGGTACCAAGAGACCCAGTACTTC
abundance: -
d_gene: -
v_gene: TRBV7-9
j_gene: TRBJ2-5

CDR3aa: CASSWSRISDEQFF
CDR3nt: TGTGCCAGCAGCTGGAGCAGGATCTCCGATGAGCAGTTCTTC
abundance: -
d_gene: -
v_gene: TRBV28
j_gene: TRBJ2-1

CDR3aa: CASSLGYRLRGYTF
CDR3nt: TGTGCCAGCAGTTTAGGTTACAGGCTGCGCGGCTACACCTTC
abundance: -
d_gene: -
v_gene: TRBV12-3/TRBV12-4
j_gene: TRBJ1-2

CDR3aa: CASSENRGPNTGELFF
CDR3nt: TGTGCCAGCAGTGAAAACAGGGGCCCGAACACCGGGGAGCTGTTTTTT
abundance: -
d_gene: TRBD1
v_gene: TRBV6-5
j_gene: TRBJ2-2

CDR3aa: CASSPGGGNDQYF
CDR3nt: TGTGCCAGCAGCCCCGGTGGGGGCAACGATCAGTACTTC
abundance: -
d_gene: -
v_gene: TRBV28
j_gene: TRBJ2-7

CDR3aa: CSARDSVSGTDTQYF
CDR3nt: TGCAGTGCTAGAGATTCGGTTAGCGGCACAGATACGCAGTATTTT
abundance: few
d_gene: -
v_gene: TRBV20-1
j_gene: TRBJ2-3

CDR3aa: CASSPLGQGLTMNTEAFF
CDR3nt: TGTGCCAGCAGCCCACTCGGACAGGGGTTAACGATGAACACTGAAGCTTTCTTT
abundance: few
d_gene: TRBD1
v_gene: TRBV7-9
j_gene: TRBJ1-1

CDR3aa: CASSTGQGYEQFF
CDR3nt: TGTGCCAGCAGTACGGGACAGGGATACGAGCAGTTCTTC
abundance: few
d_gene: TRBD1
v_gene: TRBV11-1
j_gene: TRBJ2-1

CDR3aa: CASSSGTAGTQYF
CDR3nt: TGTGCCAGCAGCTCCGGGACCGCGGGAACCCAGTACTTC
abundance: few
d_gene: -
v_gene: TRBV7-2
j_gene: TRBJ2-5

CDR3aa: CASSLGPGNNQPQHF
CDR3nt: TGTGCCAGCAGTTTAGGTCCGGGGAACAATCAGCCCCAGCATTTT
abundance: -
d_gene: -
v_gene: TRBV12-3/TRBV12-4
j_gene: TRBJ1-5

CDR3aa: CSARDIRDDTDTQYF
CDR3nt: TGCAGTGCTAGAGACATCCGGGACGACACAGATACGCAGTATTTT
abundance: -
d_gene: -
v_gene: TRBV20-1
j_gene: TRBJ2-3

CDR3aa: CASSQEYRGLRRYEQYF
CDR3nt: TGCGCCAGCAGCCAAGAATACAGGGGGTTAAGACGGTACGAGCAGTACTTC
abundance: -
d_gene: TRBD1
v_gene: TRBV4-3
j_gene: TRBJ2-7

CDR3aa: CASSYSETTREGEQYF
CDR3nt: TGTGCCAGCAGTTACTCGGAGACGACCCGAGAGGGCGAGCAGTACTTC
abundance: few
d_gene: -
v_gene: TRBV6-6
j_gene: TRBJ2-7

CDR3aa: CASEEGFSGAIYNEQFF
CDR3nt: TGTGCCAGCGAAGAGGGTTTTAGCGGGGCGATCTACAATGAGCAGTTCTTC
abundance: -
d_gene: TRBD2
v_gene: TRBV2
j_gene: TRBJ2-1

CDR3aa: CAGSGTSVKNTQYF
CDR3nt: TGTGCCGGCTCCGGGACTAGCGTTAAAAATACGCAGTATTTT
abundance: many
d_gene: TRBD2
v_gene: TRBV7-9
j_gene: TRBJ2-3

CDR3aa: CATSLGGPEAFF
CDR3nt: TGTGCCACCAGCCTGGGGGGCCCTGAAGCTTTCTTT
abundance: -
d_gene: -
v_gene: TRBV15
j_gene: TRBJ1-1

CDR3aa: CASSLGEGATNENLFF
CDR3nt: TGTGCCAGCAGCTTAGGGGAAGGAGCAACTAATGAAAACCTGTTTTTT
abundance: -
d_gene: -
v_gene: TRBV7-9
j_gene: TRBJ1-4

CDR3aa: CSAKRQRNTEAFF
CDR3nt: TGCAGCGCAAAACGACAGAGGAACACTGAAGCTTTCTTT
abundance: many
d_gene: -
v_gene: TRBV29-1
j_gene: TRBJ1-1

CDR3aa: CASSRNWGSSYNEQFF
CDR3nt: TGTGCCAGCAGCCGAAACTGGGGGAGCTCCTACAATGAGCAGTTCTTC
abundance: -
d_gene: -
v_gene: TRBV11-2
j_gene: TRBJ2-1

CDR3aa: CASSSITSLPSGNTIYF
CDR3nt: TGTGCCAGCAGCTCCATTACGTCCCTACCGAGTGGAAACACCATATATTTT
abundance: few
d_gene: -
v_gene: TRBV11-2
j_gene: TRBJ1-3

CDR3aa: CASSLATGGNNSPLHF
CDR3nt: TGCGCCAGCAGCTTGGCTACAGGGGGCAATAATTCACCCCTCCACTTT
abundance: few
d_gene: TRBD1
v_gene: TRBV5-1
j_gene: TRBJ1-6

CDR3aa: CASSSLVTLEVYGYTF
CDR3nt: TGTGCCAGCAGCTCCTTGGTCACGCTCGAGGTCTATGGCTACACCTTC
abundance: -
d_gene: -
v_gene: TRBV7-9
j_gene: TRBJ1-2

CDR3aa: CSVVRDKGVRNYGYTF
CDR3nt: TGCAGCGTTGTACGGGACAAGGGGGTCAGAAACTATGGCTACACCTTC
abundance: -
d_gene: -
v_gene: TRBV29-1
j_gene: TRBJ1-2